Reported below is one TCR beta chain. Clones were sequenced by immunoSEQ multiplex PCR, and TCRdb holds only the in-frame ones, with some missing. The repertoire holds tens of thousands of clones, with more than 65% as singletons. The data were taken from a study of PD-1 blockade in mismatch repair-deficient tumors. The germline V and J ends were trimmed by 2 bases and 8 bases, with 9 bases remaining between them. The CDR3 loop spans 12 amino acids. Germline CDR1 SEHNR, CDR2 FQNEAQ (reference sequence). This clonotype was obtained from an adult with mismatch repair-deficient cancer. The input for sequencing was peripheral blood, taken 12 weeks after starting pembrolizumab. The V call is TRBV7-9, the J call TRBJ1-2, with D perhaps TRBD1 (5 bases). CDR3 DNA: TGTGCCAGCAGCTTAACGGGGGACGGCTACACCTTC. Its protein is CASSLTGDGYTF.